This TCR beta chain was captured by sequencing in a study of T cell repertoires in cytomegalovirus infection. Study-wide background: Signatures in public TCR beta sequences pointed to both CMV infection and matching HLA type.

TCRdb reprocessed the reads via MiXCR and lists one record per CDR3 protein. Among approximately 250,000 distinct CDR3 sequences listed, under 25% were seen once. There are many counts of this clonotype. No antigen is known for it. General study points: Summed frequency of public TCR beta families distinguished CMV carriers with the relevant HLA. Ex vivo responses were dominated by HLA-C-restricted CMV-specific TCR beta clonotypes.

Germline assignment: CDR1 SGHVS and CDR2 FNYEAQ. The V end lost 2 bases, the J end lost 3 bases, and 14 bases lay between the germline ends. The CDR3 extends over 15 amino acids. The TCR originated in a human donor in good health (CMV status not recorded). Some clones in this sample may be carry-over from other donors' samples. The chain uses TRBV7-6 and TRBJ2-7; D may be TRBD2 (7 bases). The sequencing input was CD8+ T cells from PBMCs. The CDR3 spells CASSLSPGGGYEQYF. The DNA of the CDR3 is TGTGCCAGCAGCTTATCTCCGGGGGGCGGCTACGAGCAGTACTTC.